A selection of T cell receptor beta chains follows, all from one sample in a study of T cell responses to AZD1222 COVID-19 vaccine. Data came from immunoSEQ multiplex PCR; TCRdb stores just in-frame clones and leaves some out. This sample has 100,000 to 150,000 clones, with around nine tenths found just once. The sequences come from peripheral blood, collected on day 0 of AZD1222 vaccination. The receptor set was obtained from an adult in good health. The CDR3 runs from the conserved cysteine through the conserved F or W. The order of the fields is CDR3 length, V gene, J gene, clone size, D gene, CDR3 DNA, CDR3 protein. The D gene is left open where the match is weak. Expanded clones get a size class; other rows say once, few or many, or leave the size out.

cdr3_length: 14; v_call: TRBV5-6; j_call: TRBJ1-3; clone_size: .; d_call: .; cdr3_nt: TGTGCCAGCAGCTTGGATGGAGGCGGAAACACCATATATTTT; cdr3_aa: CASSLDGGGNTIYF
cdr3_length: 14; v_call: TRBV5-4; j_call: TRBJ1-4; clone_size: once; d_call: .; cdr3_nt: TGTGCCAGCAGCCTAGGGCGGTCGGGAACAAAACTGTTTTTT; cdr3_aa: CASSLGRSGTKLFF
cdr3_length: 13; v_call: TRBV6-5; j_call: TRBJ1-1; clone_size: .; d_call: .; cdr3_nt: TGTGCCAGCAGCGGACAGCTATACACTGAAGCTTTCTTT; cdr3_aa: CASSGQLYTEAFF
cdr3_length: 11; v_call: TRBV3-1/TRBV3-2; j_call: TRBJ1-2; clone_size: .; d_call: .; cdr3_nt: TGTGCCAGCAGCCAAGCTCTGGGCTACACCTTC; cdr3_aa: CASSQALGYTF
cdr3_length: 14; v_call: TRBV29-1; j_call: TRBJ1-1; clone_size: .; d_call: .; cdr3_nt: TGCAGCGTTGTGTGGGGGCAGGTAAACACTGAAGCTTTCTTT; cdr3_aa: CSVVWGQVNTEAFF
cdr3_length: 16; v_call: TRBV2; j_call: TRBJ1-5; clone_size: .; d_call: .; cdr3_nt: TGTGCCAGCAGCAAAATTAGGGAAAGCGGCAATCAGCCCCAGCATTTT; cdr3_aa: CASSKIRESGNQPQHF
cdr3_length: 15; v_call: TRBV9; j_call: TRBJ2-5; clone_size: .; d_call: TRBD2; cdr3_nt: TGTGCCAGCAGCCCAATAGCGGGGGTTCAAGAGACCCAGTACTTC; cdr3_aa: CASSPIAGVQETQYF
cdr3_length: 13; v_call: TRBV11-1; j_call: TRBJ2-7; clone_size: .; d_call: .; cdr3_nt: TGTGCCAGCAGCTATGACAGCTTATACGAGCAGTACTTC; cdr3_aa: CASSYDSLYEQYF
cdr3_length: 11; v_call: TRBV12-3/TRBV12-4; j_call: TRBJ2-2; clone_size: .; d_call: .; cdr3_nt: TGTGCCAGCAGTCAAATCCGGGAGCTGTTTTTT; cdr3_aa: CASSQIRELFF
cdr3_length: 13; v_call: TRBV11-2; j_call: TRBJ1-6; clone_size: .; d_call: .; cdr3_nt: TGTGCCAGCAGCTCATGGTCAGATTCACCCCTCCACTTT; cdr3_aa: CASSSWSDSPLHF
cdr3_length: 14; v_call: TRBV5-8; j_call: TRBJ1-2; clone_size: .; d_call: .; cdr3_nt: TGTGCCAGCAGCTTGAAAGCGGGTCCGACGGGCTACACCTTC; cdr3_aa: CASSLKAGPTGYTF
cdr3_length: 15; v_call: TRBV28; j_call: TRBJ2-7; clone_size: .; d_call: .; cdr3_nt: TGTGCCAGCAGTTTCAGGGGCTTAAGGTCCTACGAGCAGTACTTC; cdr3_aa: CASSFRGLRSYEQYF
cdr3_length: 15; v_call: TRBV6-2/TRBV6-3; j_call: TRBJ2-1; clone_size: .; d_call: .; cdr3_nt: TGTGCCAGCAGCACTCGCCGGGGCCTCTACAATGAGCAGTTCTTC; cdr3_aa: CASSTRRGLYNEQFF
cdr3_length: 13; v_call: TRBV5-8; j_call: TRBJ1-2; clone_size: .; d_call: .; cdr3_nt: TGTGCCAGCAGCGGGGTCCAACGGGGTGGCTACACCTTC; cdr3_aa: CASSGVQRGGYTF
cdr3_length: 14; v_call: TRBV19; j_call: TRBJ2-2; clone_size: .; d_call: TRBD2; cdr3_nt: TGTGCCAGTAGTACATACGGACTAGCCGGGGAGCTGTTTTTT; cdr3_aa: CASSTYGLAGELFF
cdr3_length: 13; v_call: TRBV6-2/TRBV6-3; j_call: TRBJ2-2; clone_size: .; d_call: .; cdr3_nt: TGTGCCAGCAGTTTTTGGAGGGACGGGGAGCTGTTTTTT; cdr3_aa: CASSFWRDGELFF
cdr3_length: 11; v_call: TRBV12-3/TRBV12-4; j_call: TRBJ1-3; clone_size: .; d_call: .; cdr3_nt: TGTGCCAGCAGCTCGGTCGGCCCAAGATATTTT; cdr3_aa: CASSSVGPRYF
cdr3_length: 16; v_call: TRBV28; j_call: TRBJ2-2; clone_size: .; d_call: .; cdr3_nt: TGTGCCAGCATCAAATCGGGGCTAGTGTACACCGGGGAGCTGTTTTTT; cdr3_aa: CASIKSGLVYTGELFF
cdr3_length: 15; v_call: TRBV7-2; j_call: TRBJ1-3; clone_size: .; d_call: TRBD1; cdr3_nt: TGTGCCAGCAGCCGGGACAGGGTTTCAGGAAACACCATATATTTT; cdr3_aa: CASSRDRVSGNTIYF
cdr3_length: 15; v_call: TRBV9; j_call: TRBJ2-3; clone_size: few; d_call: TRBD2; cdr3_nt: TGTGCCAGCAGTCCCCTAGCGGGGGGAGCAGATACGCAGTATTTT; cdr3_aa: CASSPLAGGADTQYF
cdr3_length: 16; v_call: TRBV11-2; j_call: TRBJ2-5; clone_size: .; d_call: TRBD2; cdr3_nt: TGTGCCAGCAGCCCAACCATAGCGGGGGGTAAAGAGACCCAGTACTTC; cdr3_aa: CASSPTIAGGKETQYF
cdr3_length: 15; v_call: TRBV19; j_call: TRBJ1-6; clone_size: .; d_call: TRBD1; cdr3_nt: TGTGCCAGTAGTATTGGGACAGGGAGGAATTCACCCCTCCACTTT; cdr3_aa: CASSIGTGRNSPLHF
cdr3_length: 11; v_call: TRBV30; j_call: TRBJ1-5; clone_size: .; d_call: TRBD1; cdr3_nt: TGTGCCTGGGGGACAGGGAGGCCCCAGCATTTT; cdr3_aa: CAWGTGRPQHF
cdr3_length: 15; v_call: TRBV28; j_call: TRBJ1-6; clone_size: .; d_call: .; cdr3_nt: TGTGCCAGCACCTCCGGGGGGCAGGTGGGCTCACCCCTCCACTTT; cdr3_aa: CASTSGGQVGSPLHF
cdr3_length: 12; v_call: TRBV10-3; j_call: TRBJ1-1; clone_size: .; d_call: .; cdr3_nt: TGTGCCATCAGTAAACTGGGAACTGAAGCTTTCTTT; cdr3_aa: CAISKLGTEAFF
cdr3_length: 17; v_call: TRBV4-3; j_call: TRBJ2-6; clone_size: .; d_call: .; cdr3_nt: TGCGCCAGCAGCCAAGACCGGGTCCTCGCTGGGGCCAACGTCCTGACTTTC; cdr3_aa: CASSQDRVLAGANVLTF
cdr3_length: 15; v_call: TRBV7-2; j_call: TRBJ2-2; clone_size: .; d_call: .; cdr3_nt: TGTGCCAGCAGCTTGTGGACTGGCAACACCGGGGAGCTGTTTTTT; cdr3_aa: CASSLWTGNTGELFF
cdr3_length: 16; v_call: TRBV19; j_call: TRBJ2-3; clone_size: once; d_call: .; cdr3_nt: TGTGCCAGTAGTAACCCCAGGGGGACTAGCACAGATACGCAGTATTTT; cdr3_aa: CASSNPRGTSTDTQYF
cdr3_length: 15; v_call: TRBV6-4; j_call: TRBJ2-3; clone_size: .; d_call: TRBD2; cdr3_nt: TGTGCCAGCAGTGACGCTAGCGGGGGCCCAGATACGCAGTATTTT; cdr3_aa: CASSDASGGPDTQYF
cdr3_length: 15; v_call: TRBV7-6; j_call: TRBJ1-5; clone_size: few; d_call: .; cdr3_nt: TGTGCCAGCAGCTTAAGTGGACACCGCAATCAGCCCCAGCATTTT; cdr3_aa: CASSLSGHRNQPQHF
cdr3_length: 12; v_call: TRBV30; j_call: TRBJ1-1; clone_size: .; d_call: .; cdr3_nt: TGTGCCGGGGACATCATGAACACTGAAGCTTTCTTT; cdr3_aa: CAGDIMNTEAFF
cdr3_length: 12; v_call: TRBV29-1; j_call: TRBJ2-7; clone_size: .; d_call: TRBD1; cdr3_nt: TGCAGCGTTGGGACAGGCTTCTACGAGCAGTACTTC; cdr3_aa: CSVGTGFYEQYF
cdr3_length: 13; v_call: TRBV12-3/TRBV12-4; j_call: TRBJ1-1; clone_size: .; d_call: .; cdr3_nt: TGTGCCAGCAGCCTAAGAGAGGGCACTGAAGCTTTCTTT; cdr3_aa: CASSLREGTEAFF
cdr3_length: 15; v_call: TRBV18; j_call: TRBJ2-3; clone_size: .; d_call: TRBD2; cdr3_nt: TGTGCCAGCTCACCCCGGGGGGGCAACACAGATACGCAGTATTTT; cdr3_aa: CASSPRGGNTDTQYF
cdr3_length: 14; v_call: TRBV5-8; j_call: TRBJ1-6; clone_size: .; d_call: TRBD1; cdr3_nt: TGTGCCAGCAGCCGGGGACAGGGGAATTCACCCCTCCACTTT; cdr3_aa: CASSRGQGNSPLHF
cdr3_length: 13; v_call: TRBV5-1; j_call: TRBJ2-5; clone_size: .; d_call: .; cdr3_nt: TGCGCCAGCAGCTTGCGGGCGCGGGAGACCCAGTACTTC; cdr3_aa: CASSLRARETQYF
cdr3_length: 14; v_call: TRBV25-1; j_call: TRBJ1-6; clone_size: .; d_call: TRBD1; cdr3_nt: TGTGCCAGCAAGGGACAGGGAGCTTATTCACCCCTCCACTTT; cdr3_aa: CASKGQGAYSPLHF
cdr3_length: 14; v_call: TRBV19; j_call: TRBJ2-1; clone_size: .; d_call: TRBD1; cdr3_nt: TGTGCCAGTGCGGACAGGGGGCACTACAATGAGCAGTTCTTC; cdr3_aa: CASADRGHYNEQFF
cdr3_length: 12; v_call: TRBV28; j_call: TRBJ1-5; clone_size: .; d_call: .; cdr3_nt: TGTGCCAGCAGTTTATGGTATCAGCCCCAGCATTTT; cdr3_aa: CASSLWYQPQHF
cdr3_length: 15; v_call: TRBV24-1; j_call: TRBJ1-2; clone_size: once; d_call: TRBD1; cdr3_nt: TGTGCCACCAGTGATGTTACTGACAGGGCTTATGGCTACACCTTC; cdr3_aa: CATSDVTDRAYGYTF
cdr3_length: 18; v_call: TRBV5-6; j_call: TRBJ1-3; clone_size: .; d_call: .; cdr3_nt: TGTGCCAGCAGCTTGTTCTCCGGGACGGAACGCTCTGGAAACACCATATATTTT; cdr3_aa: CASSLFSGTERSGNTIYF
cdr3_length: 15; v_call: TRBV2; j_call: TRBJ1-5; clone_size: once; d_call: .; cdr3_nt: TGTGCCAGCAGTGGAGAGAGGGCACGCAATCAGCCCCAGCATTTT; cdr3_aa: CASSGERARNQPQHF
cdr3_length: 14; v_call: TRBV30; j_call: TRBJ2-1; clone_size: .; d_call: .; cdr3_nt: TGTGCCTGGGCGACCGGGACGAGTTACAATGAGCAGTTCTTC; cdr3_aa: CAWATGTSYNEQFF
cdr3_length: 16; v_call: TRBV5-1; j_call: TRBJ2-1; clone_size: once; d_call: .; cdr3_nt: TGCGCCAGCAGCGTCCTAGCGACCAGCTCCTACAATGAGCAGTTCTTC; cdr3_aa: CASSVLATSSYNEQFF
cdr3_length: 15; v_call: TRBV7-3; j_call: TRBJ2-1; clone_size: .; d_call: .; cdr3_nt: TGTGCCAGCAGCTTAGGGGTGACTAGTGGCAATGAGCAGTTCTTC; cdr3_aa: CASSLGVTSGNEQFF
cdr3_length: 16; v_call: TRBV4-3; j_call: TRBJ2-3; clone_size: .; d_call: .; cdr3_nt: TGCGCCAGCAGCCAAGGGGGAGCGACTATCACAGATACGCAGTATTTT; cdr3_aa: CASSQGGATITDTQYF
cdr3_length: 16; v_call: TRBV10-2; j_call: TRBJ2-2; clone_size: few; d_call: .; cdr3_nt: TGCGCCAGCAGTGAGTCGAGCAGGGAGTTAGCCGGGGAGCTGTTTTTT; cdr3_aa: CASSESSRELAGELFF
cdr3_length: 15; v_call: TRBV2; j_call: TRBJ1-6; clone_size: once; d_call: .; cdr3_nt: TGTGCCAGCACCTCGAGGGTGGCCTATAATTCACCCCTCCACTTT; cdr3_aa: CASTSRVAYNSPLHF
cdr3_length: 15; v_call: TRBV6-4; j_call: TRBJ2-1; clone_size: .; d_call: TRBD2; cdr3_nt: TGTGCCAGCAGTGAGGTTTCTAGCGGGGTTAATGAGCAGTTCTTC; cdr3_aa: CASSEVSSGVNEQFF
cdr3_length: 17; v_call: TRBV11-2; j_call: TRBJ1-6; clone_size: .; d_call: .; cdr3_nt: TGTGCCAGCAGCTCGCGGACAGCCTTCTCATATAATTCACCCCTCCACTTT; cdr3_aa: CASSSRTAFSYNSPLHF
cdr3_length: 15; v_call: TRBV6-5; j_call: TRBJ1-6; clone_size: .; d_call: TRBD1; cdr3_nt: TGTGCCAGCAGCAGGACAGGGGTGGGGGATTCACCCCTCCACTTT; cdr3_aa: CASSRTGVGDSPLHF
cdr3_length: 16; v_call: TRBV27; j_call: TRBJ1-5; clone_size: .; d_call: .; cdr3_nt: TGTGCCAGCAGTCCCCTGGGGGATCTTAGCAATCAGCCCCAGCATTTT; cdr3_aa: CASSPLGDLSNQPQHF
cdr3_length: 16; v_call: TRBV6-5; j_call: TRBJ1-3; clone_size: .; d_call: .; cdr3_nt: TGTGCCAGCAGTTACTTAGCCCCGCACTCTGGAAACACCATATATTTT; cdr3_aa: CASSYLAPHSGNTIYF
cdr3_length: 16; v_call: TRBV7-2; j_call: TRBJ2-3; clone_size: .; d_call: TRBD2; cdr3_nt: TGTGCCAGCAGCGTACAAACTAGCGGGGGGGCAGATACGCAGTATTTT; cdr3_aa: CASSVQTSGGADTQYF
cdr3_length: 16; v_call: TRBV30; j_call: TRBJ1-3; clone_size: .; d_call: .; cdr3_nt: TGTGCCTGGAGTCCCCCCCGACAGGCAGGTGGAAACACCATATATTTT; cdr3_aa: CAWSPPRQAGGNTIYF
cdr3_length: 11; v_call: TRBV2; j_call: TRBJ1-6; clone_size: .; d_call: .; cdr3_nt: TGTGCCAGCAGTGTAAATTCACCCCTCCACTTT; cdr3_aa: CASSVNSPLHF
cdr3_length: 15; v_call: TRBV6-2/TRBV6-3; j_call: TRBJ2-1; clone_size: .; d_call: TRBD2; cdr3_nt: TGTGCCAGCAGCAGGACTAGCGGGGAGTACAATGAGCAGTTCTTC; cdr3_aa: CASSRTSGEYNEQFF
cdr3_length: 13; v_call: TRBV30; j_call: TRBJ1-1; clone_size: .; d_call: .; cdr3_nt: TGTGCCTTCGTGAACAGGGCATCCACTGAAGCTTTCTTT; cdr3_aa: CAFVNRASTEAFF